The TCR beta chain described here comes from a study of regulatory T cells in long-lasting Graves disease. Noted time point: newly diagnosed GD, antithyroid drugs for less than 3 months. Extracted PBMC RNA gave rise to the TCR library. Both iRepertoire HTBI primers and Arm-PCR of CDR3 regions were used to build the TCR beta libraries. Authors' methods: Across samples, roughly 58 TRBV and about 15 TRBJ segments were found. Using its own MiXCR run on the multiplex PCR reads, TCRdb lists one record per CDR3 protein. What appears here as the V and J calls and clone size reflects TCRdb's work, not the paper's. Of over 500,000 distinct CDR3 sequences in the sample, about 15% were seen once. A few counts support this clonotype. The germline gives CDR1 PRHDT, CDR2 FYEKMQ (reference sequence). CDR3 length: 15 residues. V was trimmed by 3 bases and J by 6 bases, leaving 14 bases between them. These data were also filed under a second study, of T cells in Graves' hyperthyroidism and ophthalmopathy. That paper states: First-round RT-PCR with HTBI primers amplified the TCR CDR3 region. Blood shared most expanded thyroid clonotypes above 0.001.

The V gene is TRBV13, the J gene TRBJ2-2; D is unclear. This clonotype was obtained from a man younger than 35 with Graves disease. This specimen consisted of peripheral blood mononuclear cells (PBMCs), obtained at new diagnosis, from a patient treated with antithyroid drugs. The CDR3 reads CASSLTPPGAGELFF. The CDR3 region has the DNA TGTGCCAGCAGCTTGACCCCTCCGGGCGCCGGGGAGCTGTTTTTT.